This T cell receptor (beta chain) was captured in a study of T cell repertoires in cytomegalovirus infection. Study at large: Selected CMV epitopes included recently identified HLA-C-restricted ones as well as well-studied HLA-B-restricted ones. Matching HLA type and CMV infection were both indicated by public TCR beta signatures.

The CDR3 covers 17 residues. Germline assignment: CDR1 LGHNA and CDR2 YNFKEQ. V lost 0 bases, J lost 0 bases, and 6 bases stayed unmatched. TCRdb reprocessed the reads with MiXCR, giving one entry per CDR3 protein. Altogether roughly 570,000 distinct CDR3 sequences are present, around 40% being singletons, with the ten largest covering about half. Whole-study findings and limits: HLA-C-restricted CMV-specific TCR beta clonotypes prevailed in the ex vivo response. Totalled public TCR beta family frequency picked out people who carried CMV plus the relevant HLA.

Worth noting for this clonotype: Its target is not known.

The chain employs TRBV4-2 and TRBJ2-3, with 7 bases matching TRBD1. The TCR sequence derives from a human donor in good health (CMV status not recorded). Some clones in this sample may be carry-over from other donors' samples. Sequenced material: cultured PBMCs, taken from culture after CMV antigen stimulation. CDR3 nucleotides: TGTGCCAGCAGCCAAGACACTCCGGGACAGAGCACAGATACGCAGTATTTT. Translated, it gives CASSQDTPGQSTDTQYF.